This record covers a single T cell receptor (beta chain). As yet, its antigen is unknown. The PCR made use of 60 Vbeta and 13 Jbeta primers. Profiling relied on immunoSEQ multiplex PCR, and the TCRdb table lists in-frame clones only, not all of them. The data contain 220,000 or so clones, 65% to 75% of them singletons. The CDR3 sequence is 16 residues long. The germline gives CDR1 GTSNPN, CDR2 SVGIG (reference sequence). The trim removed 4 bases at V and 2 bases at J, leaving 6 bases unmatched. This sample was included in a study of cytomegalovirus exposure and HLA in healthy donors. Study information: Sequencing of about 179 million T cells in an earlier analysis found approximately 120 million unique TCR beta sequences. The study, taken as a whole, reports: Most TCR sequences were rare, but some public TCRs occurred in many donors. In a later analysis, TCR beta V- and J-gene trimming was associated with a missense DCLRE1C variant. Reportedly, diagnosis of cytomegalovirus status by the classifier showed high specificity and sensitivity.

Sequencing was done on a sample of PBMCs. The receptor's source is a woman between 25 and 40 years old in good health and CMV-seronegative. The chain combines TRBV30 with TRBJ2-2; 11 positions agree with TRBD2. DNA of the CDR3: TGTGCCTGGACTCCTAGCGGGAGGCCCAACACCGGGGAGCTGTTTTTT. This gives the protein CAWTPSGRPNTGELFF.